The rows below give T cell receptor beta chains drawn from one sample of a study of identical twins. Using its own MiXCR run on the 5' RACE reads, TCRdb lists one record per CDR3 protein. The sample contains roughly 500,000 distinct CDR3 sequences, approximately 22% of which appear only once. The same data also contributed to another study, on T cells expressing NK-cell markers.

Sequenced input: CD4+ T cells sorted from blood. The receptor set was obtained from a woman younger than 35 in good health. CDR3s include the opening cysteine and the closing phenylalanine or tryptophan. Fields, in order: CDR3 length, V gene, D gene, J gene, CDR3 protein. A D gene is named only where the DNA matches it firmly.

cdr3_length: 14; v_call: TRBV29-1; d_call: NA; j_call: TRBJ2-3; cdr3_aa: CSVLGGRDADTQYF
cdr3_length: 14; v_call: TRBV11-2; d_call: TRBD1; j_call: TRBJ2-5; cdr3_aa: CASSRQGAEETQYF
cdr3_length: 14; v_call: TRBV20-1; d_call: NA; j_call: TRBJ2-1; cdr3_aa: CSARDPRSSNEQFF
cdr3_length: 15; v_call: TRBV11-2; d_call: NA; j_call: TRBJ2-1; cdr3_aa: CASSHMQAVFNEQFF
cdr3_length: 14; v_call: TRBV7-2; d_call: NA; j_call: TRBJ2-1; cdr3_aa: CASSLAGVSNEQFF
cdr3_length: 16; v_call: TRBV12-3/TRBV12-4; d_call: TRBD1; j_call: TRBJ2-7; cdr3_aa: CASSSGKGQGTYEQYF
cdr3_length: 11; v_call: TRBV20-1; d_call: NA; j_call: TRBJ1-1; cdr3_aa: CSPRGRTEAFF
cdr3_length: 16; v_call: TRBV12-3/TRBV12-4; d_call: TRBD1; j_call: TRBJ2-3; cdr3_aa: CASSSGTGGSTDTQYF
cdr3_length: 15; v_call: TRBV6-1; d_call: NA; j_call: TRBJ2-4; cdr3_aa: CASSPGHLAKNIQYF
cdr3_length: 16; v_call: TRBV6-1; d_call: TRBD2; j_call: TRBJ2-1; cdr3_aa: CASSERRGDSYNEQFF
cdr3_length: 13; v_call: TRBV5-1; d_call: NA; j_call: TRBJ1-4; cdr3_aa: CASSLGAGEKLFF
cdr3_length: 13; v_call: TRBV11-1; d_call: NA; j_call: TRBJ2-7; cdr3_aa: CASSSSASYEQYF
cdr3_length: 13; v_call: TRBV20-1; d_call: TRBD1; j_call: TRBJ2-5; cdr3_aa: CSATIDRGETQYF
cdr3_length: 15; v_call: TRBV12-3/TRBV12-4; d_call: NA; j_call: TRBJ1-1; cdr3_aa: CASRIGGSWSTEAFF
cdr3_length: 16; v_call: TRBV20-1; d_call: NA; j_call: TRBJ2-2; cdr3_aa: CSASGSFESNTGELFF
cdr3_length: 15; v_call: TRBV7-6; d_call: TRBD2; j_call: TRBJ2-7; cdr3_aa: CASSYGTSGTYEQYF
cdr3_length: 15; v_call: TRBV4-3; d_call: NA; j_call: TRBJ2-3; cdr3_aa: CASSQDNYRTDTQYF
cdr3_length: 15; v_call: TRBV12-5; d_call: TRBD2; j_call: TRBJ2-2; cdr3_aa: CASGAGGPHTGELFF
cdr3_length: 12; v_call: TRBV12-3/TRBV12-4; d_call: NA; j_call: TRBJ2-6; cdr3_aa: CASRGGGVVLTF
cdr3_length: 14; v_call: TRBV12-3/TRBV12-4; d_call: NA; j_call: TRBJ1-5; cdr3_aa: CASSFWVTGQPQHF
cdr3_length: 14; v_call: TRBV6-2/TRBV6-3; d_call: TRBD1; j_call: TRBJ1-2; cdr3_aa: CASSRGTGTYGYTF
cdr3_length: 15; v_call: TRBV10-3; d_call: NA; j_call: TRBJ1-5; cdr3_aa: CAISESSQRNQPQHF